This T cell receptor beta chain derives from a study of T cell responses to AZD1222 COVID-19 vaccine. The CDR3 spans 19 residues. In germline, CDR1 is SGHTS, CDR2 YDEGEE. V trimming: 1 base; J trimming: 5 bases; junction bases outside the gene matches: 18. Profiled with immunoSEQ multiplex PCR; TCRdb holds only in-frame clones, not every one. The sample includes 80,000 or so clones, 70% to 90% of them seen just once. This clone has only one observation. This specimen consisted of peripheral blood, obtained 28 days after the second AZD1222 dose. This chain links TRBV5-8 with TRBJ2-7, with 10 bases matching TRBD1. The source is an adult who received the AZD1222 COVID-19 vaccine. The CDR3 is CASSLYFGTGDFPTNEQYF. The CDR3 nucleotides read TGTGCCAGCAGCTTGTATTTTGGGACAGGGGATTTTCCTACGAACGAGCAGTACTTC.